This T cell receptor beta chain was sequenced in a study of blood T cell repertoires in COVID-19. About the research overall: Samples representing acute and convalescent COVID-19 were sourced from the United States, Italy and Spain. Sample material is recorded as cDNA or gDNA derived from T cells, B-cell-depleted T cells, or PBMCs.

Original methodology: Amplification from reference gene primers served as the basis for estimated nucleated cell counts. Generated by immunoSEQ multiplex PCR, the TCRdb table keeps only in-frame clones and is missing some. D and trimming come from the DNA, and the V and J calls and clone size come from that table. In the table there are 150,000 to 190,000 clones, approximately 73% of which are singletons. Trimming pared 5 bases from V and 8 bases from J, leaving 14 bases between. CDR3 length: 13 residues. The sample consisted of peripheral blood. This TCR came from a woman over 75 with acute or convalescent COVID-19. The rearrangement uses TRBV12-3 or TRBV12-4 and TRBJ2-3; D ambiguous. CDR3 residues: CASSNEALSTQYF. Here the CDR3 DNA reads TGTGCCAGCAGTAACGAGGCACTTAGTACGCAGTATTTT.